This T cell receptor (beta chain) derives from a study of identical twins. One entry per CDR3 protein results from TCRdb running MiXCR on the 5' RACE reads. This table holds more than 1.5 million distinct CDR3 sequences, around 33% found once. The CDR3 spans 15 residues. Germline assignment: CDR1 MNHEY and CDR2 SVGAGI. Trimming took 0 bases from V and 3 from J, leaving 12 bases between them. Concerning this clonotype itself: Its antigen remains unknown.

Regarding the study as a whole: Out-of-frame alpha sequences shared by twins showed excess low generation probability. For cord blood, abundant beta clonotypes had fewer insertions, unlike memory repertoires, which showed none.

This TCR came from a newborn girl in good health. Sequenced: cord blood. V and J are TRBV6-5 and TRBJ2-7, with TRBD1 as a possible D gene (6 bases). This CDR3 is CASSYSQGRGYEQYF. The DNA of the CDR3 is TGTGCCAGCAGTTACTCACAGGGAAGAGGCTACGAGCAGTACTTC.